Listed below are T cell receptor beta chains from one sample, sequenced in a study of OX40 agonist ivuxolimab in advanced cancers. The table came from immunoSEQ multiplex PCR; TCRdb's copy has only in-frame clones and leaves some out. In the table there are 90,000 to 150,000 clones, 85% to 90% of which are singletons. The source material was CD4+ or CD8+ T cells sorted from blood, sampled in a trial of the OX40 agonist ivuxolimab. These receptors were taken from an adult with an advanced solid tumor such as melanoma, head and neck, liver or kidney cancer. Both conserved end residues are part of each CDR3. D genes are given only for firm matches. Size values are once, few and many counts, or a class for expanded clones, and some rows have none.

TRBJ2-3	NA	TRBV30	TRBD2	TGTGCCTGGGTCCGGGGGGGCACAGATACGCAGTATTTT	CAWVRGGTDTQYF
TRBJ1-2	NA	TRBV29-1	NA	TGCAGCGTAGTCTCCGGCCAACTGGCCGGCTACACCTTC	CSVVSGQLAGYTF
TRBJ1-3	NA	TRBV15	TRBD1	TGTGCCACCAGCGCATCTGGGACAGCCGGTTCAGACACCATATATTTT	CATSASGTAGSDTIYF
TRBJ2-2	NA	TRBV7-9	TRBD1	TGTGCCGGTCTACCGGGACAGGGGGCCCCCGGGGAGCTGTTTTTT	CAGLPGQGAPGELFF
TRBJ1-4	NA	TRBV27	NA	TGTGCCAGCAGCCGGCGGGAGGGGGAAAAACTGTTTTTT	CASSRREGEKLFF
TRBJ2-3	once	TRBV7-9	TRBD1	TGTGCCAGCAACCCCAGGGGGCCGTCCACAGATACGCAGTATTTT	CASNPRGPSTDTQYF
TRBJ2-5	NA	TRBV6-1	NA	TGTGCCAGCAGTTTTGATGGGCGGTTTCAAGAGACCCAGTACTTC	CASSFDGRFQETQYF
TRBJ2-2	NA	TRBV18	NA	TGTGCCAGCTCACCATCGGGAGAAGCCGGGGAGCTGTTTTTT	CASSPSGEAGELFF
TRBJ1-1	NA	TRBV2	NA	TGTGCCAGCAGTGAACGGGCGTTATGGGACACTGAAGCTTTCTTT	CASSERALWDTEAFF
TRBJ1-5	NA	TRBV7-2	NA	TGTGCCAGCAGCTTAGCGGGGGCAGGAAACAATCAGCCCCAGCATTTT	CASSLAGAGNNQPQHF
TRBJ1-2	NA	TRBV28	NA	TGTGCCAGCAGTTTACCGGTTGGCTGCACCTTC	CASSLPVGCTF
TRBJ2-7	NA	TRBV6-5	NA	TGTGCCAGCAGTCCTCAGGGCCACGAGCAGTACTTC	CASSPQGHEQYF
TRBJ1-4	NA	TRBV7-8	NA	TGTGCCAGCAGCTTTAGGGAGTCAAGGGTTGAAAAACTGTTTTTT	CASSFRESRVEKLFF
TRBJ2-2	NA	TRBV5-1	NA	TGCGCCAGCAGCGAGCGGACAAGGAACACCGGGGAGCTGTTTTTT	CASSERTRNTGELFF
TRBJ2-1	NA	TRBV10-1	TRBD1	TGCGCCAGCAGTGAGCCAGGGACAGGGTTCGATGAGCAGTTCTTC	CASSEPGTGFDEQFF
TRBJ2-5	NA	TRBV6-1	NA	TGTGCCAGCAGTGAACTGTACAGCCAAGAGACCCAGTACTTC	CASSELYSQETQYF
TRBJ2-1	NA	TRBV28	NA	TGTGCCAGCAGTATAGGGGGGACTGCTGGCTACAATGAGCAGTTCTTC	CASSIGGTAGYNEQFF
TRBJ1-6	NA	TRBV28	TRBD1	TGTGCCAGCTACCTCGGGCGCGCAGGGGGAGGTTCACCCCTCCACTTT	CASYLGRAGGGSPLHF
TRBJ2-5	medium-sized	TRBV19	TRBD1	TGTGCCAGTAGTACGGGACAGGGTGAGACCCAGTACTTC	CASSTGQGETQYF
TRBJ2-7	NA	TRBV11-1	TRBD1	TGTGCCAGCAGCTTAGGGGCAGGGGGCTTACGAGAGCAGTACTTC	CASSLGAGGLREQYF
TRBJ2-5	NA	TRBV5-6	TRBD1	TGTGCCAGCAGCTCAACGGGACAGCTCATGGAGACCCAGTACTTC	CASSSTGQLMETQYF
TRBJ2-4	NA	TRBV10-2	TRBD1	TGCGCCAGCCGACAGGGGTCCAAAAACATTCAGTACTTC	CASRQGSKNIQYF
TRBJ1-4	NA	TRBV19	TRBD1	TGTGCCAGTAGCCTCGACAGGGGTCCTAATGAAAAACTGTTTTTT	CASSLDRGPNEKLFF
TRBJ1-6	NA	TRBV6-6	NA	TGTGCCAGCAGCTACGCAGCTAATTCACCCCTCCACTTT	CASSYAANSPLHF
TRBJ2-5	NA	TRBV2	NA	TGTGCCACCCGTGAGTTACAAGAGACCCAGTACTTC	CATRELQETQYF
TRBJ2-5	NA	TRBV2	TRBD1	TGTGCCAGCAGTGGGGACAGCCAAGAGACCCAGTACTTC	CASSGDSQETQYF
TRBJ1-1	NA	TRBV7-3	NA	TGTGCCAGCAGCTTATGGGGGGATACTGAAGCTTTCTTT	CASSLWGDTEAFF
TRBJ1-1	NA	TRBV29-1	NA	TGCAGCGTCCCCTTATCCTGGGAGGGAAACACTGAAGCTTTCTTT	CSVPLSWEGNTEAFF